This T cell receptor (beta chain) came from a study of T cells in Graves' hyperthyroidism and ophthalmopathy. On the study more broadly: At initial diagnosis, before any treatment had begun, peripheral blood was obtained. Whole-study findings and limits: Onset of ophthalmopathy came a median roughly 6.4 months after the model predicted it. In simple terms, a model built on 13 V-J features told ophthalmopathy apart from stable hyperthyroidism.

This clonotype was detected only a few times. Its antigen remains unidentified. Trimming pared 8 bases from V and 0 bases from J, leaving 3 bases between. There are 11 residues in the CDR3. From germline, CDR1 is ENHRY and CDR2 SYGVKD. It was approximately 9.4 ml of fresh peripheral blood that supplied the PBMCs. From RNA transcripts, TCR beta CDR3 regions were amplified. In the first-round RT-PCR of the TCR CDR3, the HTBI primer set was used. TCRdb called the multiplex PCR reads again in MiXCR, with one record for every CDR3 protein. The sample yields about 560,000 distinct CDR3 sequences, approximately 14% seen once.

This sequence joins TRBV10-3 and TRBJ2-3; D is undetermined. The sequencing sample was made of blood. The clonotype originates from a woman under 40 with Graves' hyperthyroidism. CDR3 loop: CAIWSTDTQYF. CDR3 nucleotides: TGTGCCATCTGGAGCACAGATACGCAGTATTTT.